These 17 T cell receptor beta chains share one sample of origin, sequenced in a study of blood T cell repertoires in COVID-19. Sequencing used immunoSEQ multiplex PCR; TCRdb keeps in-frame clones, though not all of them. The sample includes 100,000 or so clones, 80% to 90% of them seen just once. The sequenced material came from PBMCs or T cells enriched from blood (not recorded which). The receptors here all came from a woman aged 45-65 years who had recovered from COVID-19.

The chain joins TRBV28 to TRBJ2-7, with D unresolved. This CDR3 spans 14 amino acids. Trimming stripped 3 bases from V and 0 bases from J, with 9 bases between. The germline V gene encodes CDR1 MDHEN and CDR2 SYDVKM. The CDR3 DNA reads TGTGCCAGCAGTTTTTCCGGGTACTCCTACGAGCAGTACTTC. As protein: CASSFSGYSYEQYF.

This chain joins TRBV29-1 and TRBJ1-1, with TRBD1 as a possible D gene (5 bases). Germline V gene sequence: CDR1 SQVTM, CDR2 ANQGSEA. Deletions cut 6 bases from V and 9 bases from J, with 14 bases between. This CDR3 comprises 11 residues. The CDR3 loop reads CSVHGGEKAFF. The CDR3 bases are TGCAGCGTGCACGGGGGAGAGAAAGCTTTCTTT.

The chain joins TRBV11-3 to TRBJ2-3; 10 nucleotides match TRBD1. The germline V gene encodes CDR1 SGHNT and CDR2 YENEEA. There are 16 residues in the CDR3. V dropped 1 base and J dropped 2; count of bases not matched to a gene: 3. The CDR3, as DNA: TGTGCCAGCAGCTTAGGGACAGGGGGAGACACAGATACGCAGTATTTT. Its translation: CASSLGTGGDTDTQYF.

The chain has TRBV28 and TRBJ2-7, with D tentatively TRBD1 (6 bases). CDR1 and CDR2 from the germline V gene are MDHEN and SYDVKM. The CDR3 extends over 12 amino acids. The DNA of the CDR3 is TGTGTATGCGGGCAGGGGCCGAACGAGCAGTACTTC. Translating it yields CVCGQGPNEQYF.

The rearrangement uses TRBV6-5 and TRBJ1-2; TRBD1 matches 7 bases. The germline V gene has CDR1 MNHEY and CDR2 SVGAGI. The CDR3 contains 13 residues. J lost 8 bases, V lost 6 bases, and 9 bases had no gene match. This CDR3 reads CASSSTRGFGYTF. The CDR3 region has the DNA TGTGCCAGCAGCAGCACCAGGGGGTTCGGCTACACCTTC.

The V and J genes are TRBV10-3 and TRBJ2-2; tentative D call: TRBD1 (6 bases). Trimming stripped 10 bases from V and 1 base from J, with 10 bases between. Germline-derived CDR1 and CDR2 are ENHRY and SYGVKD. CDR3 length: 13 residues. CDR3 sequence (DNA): TGTGCCACCGCGGACAGGAACACCGGGGAGCTGTTTTTT. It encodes CATADRNTGELFF.

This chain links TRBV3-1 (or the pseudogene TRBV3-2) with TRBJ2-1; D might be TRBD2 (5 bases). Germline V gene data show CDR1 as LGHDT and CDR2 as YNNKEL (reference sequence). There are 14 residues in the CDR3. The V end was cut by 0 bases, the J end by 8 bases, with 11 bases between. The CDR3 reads CASSQDRRGYEQFF. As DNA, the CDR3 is TGTGCCAGCAGCCAAGATCGGCGCGGGTATGAGCAGTTCTTC.

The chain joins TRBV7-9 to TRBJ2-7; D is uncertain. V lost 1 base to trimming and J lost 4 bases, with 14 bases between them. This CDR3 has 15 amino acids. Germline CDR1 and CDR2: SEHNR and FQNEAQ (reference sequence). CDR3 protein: CASSLERKLSYEQYF. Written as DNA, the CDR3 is TGTGCCAGCAGCTTAGAGCGTAAATTGAGTTACGAGCAGTACTTC. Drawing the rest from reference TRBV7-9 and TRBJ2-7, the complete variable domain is DTGVSQNPRHKITKRGQNVTFRCDPISEHNRLYWYRQTLGQGPEFLTYFQNEAQLEKSRLLSDRFSAERPKGSFSTLEIQRTEQGDSAMYLCASSLERKLSYEQYFGPGTRLTVT.

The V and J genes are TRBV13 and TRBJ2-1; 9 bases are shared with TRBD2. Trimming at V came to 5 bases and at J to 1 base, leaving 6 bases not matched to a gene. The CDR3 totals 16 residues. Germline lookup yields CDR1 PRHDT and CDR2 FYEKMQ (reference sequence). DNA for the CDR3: TGTGCCAGCAGCCGATCGACTAGCGGTTCCTACAATGAGCAGTTCTTC. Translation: CASSRSTSGSYNEQFF.

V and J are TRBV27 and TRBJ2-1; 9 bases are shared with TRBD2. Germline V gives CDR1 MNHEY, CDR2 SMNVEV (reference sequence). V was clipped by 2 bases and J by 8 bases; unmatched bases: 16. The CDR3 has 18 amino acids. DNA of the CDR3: TGTGCCAGCAGTTTACTTGGGACTAGCCTAGGGAGGGTCTATGAGCAGTTCTTC. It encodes CASSLLGTSLGRVYEQFF.

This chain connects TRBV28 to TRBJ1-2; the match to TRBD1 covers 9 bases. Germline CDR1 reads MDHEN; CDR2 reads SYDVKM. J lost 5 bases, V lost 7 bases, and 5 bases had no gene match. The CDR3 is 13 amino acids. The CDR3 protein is CASTDDRGYGYTF. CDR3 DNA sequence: TGTGCCAGCACCGACGACAGGGGGTATGGCTACACCTTC.

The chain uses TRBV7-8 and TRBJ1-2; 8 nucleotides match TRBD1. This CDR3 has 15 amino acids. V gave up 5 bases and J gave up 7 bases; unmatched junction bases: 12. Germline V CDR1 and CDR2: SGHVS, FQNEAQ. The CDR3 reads CASSQDRGGVGGYTF. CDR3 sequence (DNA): TGTGCCAGCAGCCAAGACAGGGGAGGGGTAGGTGGCTACACCTTC.

CDR3 in amino acids: CAIRDYLTSGGERPTDTQYF. CDR3 sequence (DNA): TGTGCCATCAGGGACTATTTGACTAGCGGGGGGGAGCGACCCACAGATACGCAGTATTTT. This chain joins TRBV10-3 and TRBJ2-3, with 14 bases matching TRBD2. J gave up 2 bases and V 6 bases, and 16 bases lay outside the gene matches. Germline V gene data show CDR1 as ENHRY and CDR2 as SYGVKD. The CDR3 runs to 20 residues.

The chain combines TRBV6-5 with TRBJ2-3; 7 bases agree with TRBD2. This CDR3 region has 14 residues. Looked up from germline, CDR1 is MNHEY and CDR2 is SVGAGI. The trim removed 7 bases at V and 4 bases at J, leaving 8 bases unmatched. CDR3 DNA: TGTGCCAGCAAGCGGGATGGAAAGGCAGATACGCAGTATTTT. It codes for CASKRDGKADTQYF.

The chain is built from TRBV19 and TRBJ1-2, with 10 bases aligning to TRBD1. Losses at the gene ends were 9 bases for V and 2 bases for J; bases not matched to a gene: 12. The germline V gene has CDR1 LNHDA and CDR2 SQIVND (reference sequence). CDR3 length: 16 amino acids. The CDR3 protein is CASTIPSGQGNYGYTF. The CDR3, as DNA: TGTGCCAGCACGATCCCCTCGGGACAGGGGAACTATGGCTACACCTTC.

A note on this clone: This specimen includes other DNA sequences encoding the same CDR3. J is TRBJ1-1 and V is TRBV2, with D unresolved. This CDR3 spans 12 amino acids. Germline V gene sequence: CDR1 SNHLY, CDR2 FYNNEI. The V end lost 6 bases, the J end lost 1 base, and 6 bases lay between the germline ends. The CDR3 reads CASSRQNTEAFF. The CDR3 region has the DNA TGTGCCAGCAGCCGACAGAACACTGAAGCTTTCTTT.

The DNA of the CDR3 is TGTGCCAGCAGCTTGGCTTCCAGGGGGTCATATGGCTACACCTTC. Its translation: CASSLASRGSYGYTF. J is TRBJ1-2 and V is TRBV7-9; 7 positions agree with TRBD1. Trimming at V came to 3 bases and at J to 5 bases, leaving 9 bases not matched to a gene. The CDR3 has 15 residues. Germline values: CDR1 SEHNR, CDR2 FQNEAQ (reference sequence).